This T cell receptor (beta chain) was recovered during a study of shared clonotypes between healthy human individuals. The study, taken as a whole, reports: Generally, naive subsets came out with larger estimated richness than memory subsets.

As to this clone: Its specificity is unknown.

A CD45RA+ naive subset and a CD45RA-negative memory subset were split from CD4+ cells. The CDR3 spans 14 residues. CDR1 is KGHSH and CDR2 is LQKENI in the germline V gene. Trimming cost V 0 bases and J 4 bases, with 9 bases left between them. Deep level was the assay's run setting. Across several immunoSEQ plates, the genomic DNA of each subset was split evenly. Clones were read by immunoSEQ multiplex PCR, and TCRdb kept only the in-frame ones, dropping some. Of about 2.3 million clones in the sample, approximately 95% were seen once. This clonotype was sampled from a man aged 18 to 29 in good health. Some clones in this sample may be carry-over from other donors' samples. The sequencing sample was made of naive CD4+ T cells from PBMCs. Documented subset: CD45RA+ positively selected. The chain has TRBV18 and TRBJ1-2, with unresolved D. The CDR3 protein is CASSPPLGAYGYTF. The DNA of the CDR3 is TGTGCCAGCTCACCACCGCTGGGAGCCTATGGCTACACCTTC.